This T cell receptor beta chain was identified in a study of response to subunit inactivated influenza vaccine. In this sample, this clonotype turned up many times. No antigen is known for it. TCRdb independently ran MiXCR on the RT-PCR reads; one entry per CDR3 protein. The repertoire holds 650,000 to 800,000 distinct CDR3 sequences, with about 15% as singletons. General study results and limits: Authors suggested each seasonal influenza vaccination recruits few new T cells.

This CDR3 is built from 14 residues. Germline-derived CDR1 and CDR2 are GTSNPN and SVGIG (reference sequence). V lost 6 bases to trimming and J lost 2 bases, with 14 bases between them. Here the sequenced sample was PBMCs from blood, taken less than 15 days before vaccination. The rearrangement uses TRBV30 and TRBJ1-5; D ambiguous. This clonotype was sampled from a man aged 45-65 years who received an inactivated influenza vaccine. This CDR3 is CACSAGSGNQPQHF. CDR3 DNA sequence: TGTGCCTGCTCGGCGGGTAGCGGCAATCAGCCCCAGCATTTT.